These 26 T cell receptor beta chains were sequenced from one sample in a study of blood T cell repertoires in COVID-19. The assay was immunoSEQ multiplex PCR, and TCRdb's table has in-frame clones only and misses some. This table has fewer than 35,000 clones, 85% to 90% appearing once. Specimen: peripheral blood. These receptors originate from a man in his sixties or seventies with active COVID-19.

This clone was observed once. Written as DNA, the CDR3 is TGCAGCGTTGAAGATTTCGGGACAGGGGGTAAAGTAAGCACCGGGGAGCTGTTTTTT. Its translation: CSVEDFGTGGKVSTGELFF. The chain joins TRBV29-1 to TRBJ2-2; 11 positions match TRBD1. The CDR3 is 19 residues long. Germline values: CDR1 SQVTM, CDR2 ANQGSEA. The ends lost 0 bases at V and 4 bases at J; junction bases unmatched: 13.

The J gene is TRBJ2-5, the V gene TRBV7-9; perhaps TRBD2 as D (6 bases). Trimming left V 5 bases short and J 1 base short, with 17 bases between. The CDR3 length is 16 residues. Germline V gives CDR1 SEHNR, CDR2 FQNEAQ (reference sequence). The DNA for the CDR3 is TGTGCCAGCAGCCGCGGGGTGGCCCAGGCCCAAGAGACCCAGTACTTC. This sequence encodes CASSRGVAQAQETQYF.

The chain employs TRBV11-3 and TRBJ2-4; 8 nucleotides agree with TRBD1. Germline V gives CDR1 SGHNT, CDR2 YENEEA. The J segment lost 8 bases and the V segment lost 5 bases, leaving 11 bases of the junction unmatched. The CDR3 totals 15 residues. CDR3 DNA sequence: TGTGCCAGCAGCGCCGGTCTCTACAGGGGGGACATTCAGTACTTC. It codes for CASSAGLYRGDIQYF.

This rearrangement joins TRBV2 to TRBJ1-2, with a possible D match to TRBD1 (6 bases). CDR1 and CDR2 (germline): SNHLY, FYNNEI. The germline V and J ends were trimmed by 7 bases and 8 bases, with 8 bases remaining between them. The CDR3 has 10 residues. CDR3 amino acids: CASMQGGYTF. The CDR3 DNA reads TGTGCCAGCATGCAGGGGGGCTACACCTTC.

V and J are TRBV2 and TRBJ2-7; the match to TRBD1 covers 8 bases. The CDR3 spans 15 residues. Germline V gene data show CDR1 as SNHLY and CDR2 as FYNNEI. The junction had 8 bases not matched to a gene; V was cut back by 6 bases and J by 1 base. The CDR3 loop is CASSLFDRGSYEQYF. The DNA of the CDR3 is TGTGCCAGCAGCCTATTTGACAGGGGATCCTACGAGCAGTACTTC.

The chain employs TRBV15 and TRBJ2-1; D unclear. V dropped 1 base and J dropped 7 bases, with 8 bases sitting between them. The CDR3 spans 13 residues. CDR1 is LNHNV, CDR2 YYDKDF, per germline (reference sequence). The CDR3 region is CATSRGAWNEQFF. The DNA of the CDR3 is TGTGCCACCAGCAGAGGCGCGTGGAATGAGCAGTTCTTC. Filled out from reference TRBV15 and TRBJ2-1, the complete variable domain reads DAMVIQNPRYQVTQFGKPVTLSCSQTLNHNVMYWYQQKSSQAPKLLFHYYDKDFNNEADTPDNFQSRRPNTSFCFLDIRSPGLGDTAMYLCATSRGAWNEQFFGPGTRLTVL.

The chain combines TRBV5-4 with TRBJ1-6, with TRBD1 as a possible D gene (5 bases). The CDR3 totals 13 residues. Trimming stripped 4 bases from V and 15 bases from J, with 17 bases between. CDR1 and CDR2 from the germline V gene are SGHNT and YYREEE (reference sequence). The CDR3 protein is CASSADGGRGLHF. DNA of the CDR3: TGTGCCAGCAGCGCCGACGGGGGGAGGGGCCTCCACTTT.

The CDR3 sequence is CASSYLDSSAQHF. The DNA of the CDR3 is TGTGCCAGCAGTTATTTGGACTCCTCGGCCCAGCATTTT. The chain uses TRBV6-2 or TRBV6-3 and TRBJ1-5; D not certain. V was cut by 3 bases and J by 11 bases, with 14 bases left in between. Germline values: CDR1 MNHEY, CDR2 SVGEGT. This CDR3 comprises 13 residues.

The chain employs TRBV4-1 and TRBJ1-2; D is possibly TRBD1 (6 bases). The CDR3 runs to 14 residues. CDR1 MGHRA and CDR2 YSYEKL come from the germline V gene. Trimming removed 1 base at V and 14 bases at J, with 20 bases between. CDR3 sequence: CASSQGTDSSIYTF. CDR3 sequence (DNA): TGCGCCAGCAGCCAAGGGACGGACAGTTCTATATATACCTTC.

The genes are TRBV5-1 and TRBJ2-1; 8 positions match TRBD1. The CDR3 has 15 amino acids. V lost 5 bases and J lost 4; bases outside the gene matches: 8. Per germline, CDR1 SGHRS and CDR2 YFSETQ. The CDR3 loop reads CASRLTGGPYNEQFF. The CDR3 nucleotides read TGCGCCAGCAGACTTACAGGGGGACCGTACAATGAGCAGTTCTTC.

The chain employs TRBV18 and TRBJ2-1, with a possible D match to TRBD1 (5 bases). The V end lost 0 bases, the J end lost 4 bases, and 10 bases lay between the germline ends. CDR3 length: 15 residues. CDR1 is KGHSH, CDR2 LQKENI, per germline. Written as DNA, the CDR3 is TGTGCCAGCTCACCACCGGAGACAGTATACAATGAGCAGTTCTTC. This sequence encodes CASSPPETVYNEQFF.

This sequence joins TRBV29-1 and TRBJ2-7; possibly TRBD1 for D (5 bases). V dropped 1 base and J dropped 5 bases, with 12 bases sitting between them. Germline CDR1 SQVTM, CDR2 ANQGSEA. The CDR3 runs to 13 residues. Here the CDR3 reads CSVEGRGPDEQYF. The DNA of the CDR3 is TGCAGCGTTGAAGGAAGGGGTCCCGACGAGCAGTACTTC.

This sequence joins TRBV6-2 or TRBV6-3 and TRBJ2-7; 8 bases line up with TRBD2. The V segment lost 3 bases and the J segment 1 base; nucleotides outside the gene matches: 5. This CDR3 comprises 15 residues. The germline gives CDR1 MNHEY, CDR2 SVGEGT. The CDR3 here is CASSYGAGGSYEQYF. CDR3 sequence (DNA): TGTGCCAGCAGTTATGGGGCGGGGGGATCCTACGAGCAGTACTTC.

The chain couples TRBV7-9 to TRBJ2-2; TRBD1 might be the D (6 bases). V was pared by 2 bases and J by 6 bases, with 10 bases between. The germline CDR1 and CDR2 sequences are SEHNR and FQNEAQ (reference sequence). CDR3 length: 14 residues. The CDR3: CASSLTSGAGELFF. The CDR3 DNA reads as TGTGCCAGCAGCTTAACTTCAGGGGCCGGGGAGCTGTTTTTT.

The chain links TRBV9 to TRBJ1-1; D is undetermined. Trimming shortened V by 1 base and J by 8 bases, and 15 bases separated the two germline ends. Germline values: CDR1 SGDLS, CDR2 YYNGEE. The CDR3 length is 14 residues. The CDR3 sequence is CASSVQVDFGEAFF. CDR3 coding DNA: TGTGCCAGCAGCGTACAAGTGGATTTCGGGGAAGCTTTCTTT.

The V and J genes are TRBV6-5 and TRBJ2-7; perhaps TRBD1 as D (6 bases). V lost 11 bases, J lost 2 bases, and 19 bases lay in between. Germline V gives CDR1 MNHEY, CDR2 SVGAGI. The CDR3 has 14 residues. CDR3 bases: TGTGCCGTACGTTGGGGGCTTAATACCTACGAGCAGTACTTC. As protein: CAVRWGLNTYEQYF.

The gene calls are TRBV10-3 and TRBJ2-6; perhaps TRBD1 as D (6 bases). Deletions cut 6 bases from V and 0 bases from J, with 9 bases between. Germline values: CDR1 ENHRY, CDR2 SYGVKD. The CDR3 has 15 amino acids. The CDR3 sequence: CAISAGDSGANVLTF. DNA of the CDR3: TGTGCCATCAGCGCAGGGGACTCTGGGGCCAACGTCCTGACTTTC.

The chain has TRBV3-1 (or the pseudogene TRBV3-2) and TRBJ2-7, with a weak D call TRBD1 (5 bases). The ends were cut back, 4 bases at V and 0 bases at J, with 13 bases in the middle. CDR3 length equals 15 residues. The V gene's germline CDR1 is LGHDT and CDR2 YNNKEL (reference sequence). The CDR3 sequence is CASSLEGASSYEQYF. DNA for the CDR3: TGTGCCAGCAGCCTCGAAGGGGCTAGCTCCTACGAGCAGTACTTC.

The CDR3 DNA sequence: TGTGCCAGCAGTGAATGGACAGCAAATTCACCCCTCCACTTT. This encodes CASSEWTANSPLHF. This rearrangement joins TRBV6-1 to TRBJ1-6; a weak D match, TRBD1 (6 bases). The CDR3 extends over 14 amino acids. With 2 bases removed from V and 7 bases from J, the gap between germline ends came to 9 bases. The germline V gene has CDR1 MNHNS and CDR2 SASEGT.

This clone showed up just once. The chain couples TRBV3-1 (or the pseudogene TRBV3-2) to TRBJ1-4; D is uncertain. The V and J ends lost 3 bases and 6 bases respectively, with 8 bases between them. Germline V gives CDR1 LGHDT, CDR2 YNNKEL (reference sequence). The length of the CDR3 is 13 residues. CDR3 residues: CASSQGRDEKLFF. In DNA, the CDR3 is TGTGCCAGCAGCCAGGGTCGGGATGAAAAACTGTTTTTT.

This clone was detected once. CDR3 sequence reads: CASSPTNTGELFF. The CDR3 nucleotides read TGTGCCAGCAGCCCCACGAACACCGGGGAGCTGTTTTTT. This chain joins TRBV7-3 and TRBJ2-2, with unresolved D. Germline V gene data show CDR1 as SGHTA and CDR2 as FQGTGA. Trimming took 5 bases from V and 0 from J, leaving 4 bases between them. CDR3 length: 13 residues.

V is TRBV6-1 and J is TRBJ1-1; D is undetermined. The CDR3 has 13 amino acids. V was shortened by 2 bases and J by 4 bases, with 8 bases between the two germline ends. Germline CDR1 MNHNS, CDR2 SASEGT. CDR3 in amino acids: CASSEYTPTEAFF. Here the CDR3 DNA reads TGTGCCAGCAGTGAATACACGCCCACTGAAGCTTTCTTT.

This clone was picked up one time. The J gene is TRBJ2-5, the V gene TRBV3-1 (or the pseudogene TRBV3-2); 8 bases are a match to TRBD1. CDR3 length: 15 amino acids. The germline V gene encodes CDR1 LGHDT and CDR2 YNNKEL (reference sequence). The V and J ends lost 3 bases and 4 bases, in that order; junction bases with no gene match: 7. The CDR3 loop reads CASSHGQGYRETQYF. CDR3 sequence (DNA): TGTGCCAGCAGCCACGGACAGGGATACCGAGAGACCCAGTACTTC.

This chain uses TRBV20-1 with TRBJ2-3; TRBD2 aligns across 10 bases. Germline V CDR1 and CDR2: DFQATT, SNEGSKA (reference sequence). V lost 3 bases and J lost 2; bases outside the gene matches: 5. The CDR3 contains 15 residues. CDR3 loop: CSASVLAGNTDTQYF. The CDR3 DNA is TGCAGTGCTAGTGTACTAGCGGGGAACACAGATACGCAGTATTTT.

J is TRBJ1-5 and V is TRBV27, with D hard to call. V was trimmed by 3 bases and J by 3 bases, leaving 9 bases between them. This CDR3 contains 14 residues. Germline-derived CDR1 and CDR2 are MNHEY and SMNVEV (reference sequence). CDR3 sequence: CASSLRAVNQPQHF. The CDR3 DNA reads as TGTGCCAGCAGTTTGAGGGCAGTCAATCAGCCCCAGCATTTT.

This clone was seen just once. A junction boundary mismatches the germline segment, possibly from a read error. This chain joins TRBV29-1 and TRBJ1-1, with 8 bases fitting TRBD1. Germline V gene sequence: CDR1 SQVTM, CDR2 ANQGSEA. This CDR3 comprises 10 residues. CDR3 amino acids: CSVENRGGSF. CDR3 sequence (DNA): TGCAGCGTTGAAAACAGGGGGGGAAGTTTT.